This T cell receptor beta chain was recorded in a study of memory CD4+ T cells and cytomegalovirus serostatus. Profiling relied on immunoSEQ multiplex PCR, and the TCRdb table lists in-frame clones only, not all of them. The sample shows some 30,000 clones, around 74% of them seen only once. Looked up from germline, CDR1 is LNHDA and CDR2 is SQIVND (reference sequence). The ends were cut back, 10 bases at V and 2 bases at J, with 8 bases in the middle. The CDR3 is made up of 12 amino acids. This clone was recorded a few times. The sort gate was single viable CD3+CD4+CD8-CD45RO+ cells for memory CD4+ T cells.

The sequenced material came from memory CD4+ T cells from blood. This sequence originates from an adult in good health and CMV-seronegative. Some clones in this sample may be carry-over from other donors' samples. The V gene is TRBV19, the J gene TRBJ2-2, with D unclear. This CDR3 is CATSRNTGELFF. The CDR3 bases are TGTGCCACCTCACGAAACACCGGGGAGCTGTTTTTT. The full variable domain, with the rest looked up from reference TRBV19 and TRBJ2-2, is DGGITQSPKYLFRKEGQNVTLSCEQNLNHDAMYWYRQDPGQGLRLIYYSQIVNDFQKGDIAEGYSVSREKKESFPLTVTSAQKNPTAFYLCATSRNTGELFFGEGSRLTVL.